The sequence of this T cell receptor (beta chain) was determined in a study of blood T cells in healthy people across ages. Study-wide results and limits: Long-lived donors carried more naive CD4+ cells and greater diversity than aged donors.

The CDR3 runs to 13 residues. Germline V gene data show CDR1 as SGHVS and CDR2 as FNYEAQ. Next came a second PCR, run for roughly 6 to 11 cycles, which used a sample-barcoded 5' primer along with a J-beta primer mix. TCRdb ran MiXCR on the 5' RACE reads and lists one entry per CDR3 protein. The sample yields about 1,600,000 distinct CDR3 sequences, approximately 40% seen once. Remarks on this clonotype: Its target is not known.

This sequence joins TRBV7-6 and TRBJ2-5; 8 bases are a match to TRBD2. TRBJ2-7 matches the DNA end more closely, so the J call is doubtful. Material for sequencing was blood. The receptor's source is a woman aged 18-29 years in good health. CDR3: CASSLIGGGEQYF. The CDR3 DNA sequence: TGTGCCAGCAGCTTAATCGGGGGGGGCGAGCAGTACTTC.